Shown below are 7 T cell receptor beta chains from a single sample sequenced in a study of T-cell memory formation after mild COVID-19. TCRdb reprocessed the 5' RACE reads via MiXCR and lists one record per CDR3 protein. The repertoire holds 250,000 to 400,000 distinct CDR3 sequences, roughly an eighth seen once, with roughly 21% in the top ten. Sequencing was carried out using PBMCs or a T cell subset sorted from them (not recorded which). The receptors shown here come from a man between 18 and 29 years old who had mild COVID-19 (a few samples of this study predate the infection). Cell type and time point are not known.

The J gene is TRBJ1-4, the V gene TRBV6-1; TRBD1 matches at 7 bases. V shed 6 bases, J shed 12 bases, and the junction held 16 bases outside the gene matches. The CDR3 runs 15 residues. The germline gives CDR1 MNHNS, CDR2 SASEGT. The CDR3 here is CASSVGQHMNGELFF. The CDR3 DNA reads TGTGCCAGCAGCGTGGGACAGCACATGAATGGGGAACTGTTTTTT.

V usage is TRBV7-9 and J usage is TRBJ2-7; 13 bases match TRBD2. Germline CDR1 SEHNR, CDR2 FQNEAQ (reference sequence). The CDR3 is 15 residues long. The chain's CDR3 is CASSTAIAGTSGMHV. The CDR3 nucleotides are TGTGCCAGCAGCACTGCCATAGCCGGGACTAGCGGGATGCACGTC.

The J gene is TRBJ2-5, the V gene TRBV28, with D unclear. V gave up 0 bases and J gave up 1 base, with 9 bases separating them. The V gene's germline CDR1 is MDHEN and CDR2 SYDVKM. This CDR3 has 15 residues. The CDR3, as DNA: TGTGCCAGCAGTTTATGGCACGGGCTCCAAGAGACCCAGTACTTC. Translating gives CASSLWHGLQETQYF.

Only a few counts were recorded for this clonotype. This chain joins TRBV4-1 and TRBJ2-7; D is tentatively TRBD1 or TRBD2 (5 bases each). The CDR3 is made up of 14 amino acids. Germline V gene lookup returns CDR1 MGHRA and CDR2 YSYEKL. V shed 3 bases and J shed 7 bases, with 16 bases lying between them. CDR3 amino acids: CASSQGLRGVEQYV. The CDR3 coding sequence is TGCGCCAGCAGCCAGGGTTTACGGGGCGTAGAGCAGTACGTC.

The chain couples TRBV18 to TRBJ2-1, with 8 bases that match TRBD2. V lost 2 bases and J lost 5; bases outside the gene matches: 11. Germline V CDR1 and CDR2: KGHSH, LQKENI. The CDR3 loop spans 17 amino acids. As DNA, the CDR3 is TGTGCCAGCTCACCAAGTCCCAGCGGGGGCCAAAACAATGAGCAGTTCTTC. Its protein product is CASSPSPSGGQNNEQFF. Supplemented by reference TRBV18 and TRBJ2-1, the full variable domain reads NAGVMQNPRHLVRRRGQEARLRCSPMKGHSHVYWYRQLPEEGLKFMVYLQKENIIDESGMPKERFSAEFPKEGPSILRIQQVVRGDSAAYFCASSPSPSGGQNNEQFFGPGTRLTVL.

The V call is TRBV20-1, the J call TRBJ2-1, with 9 bases fitting TRBD1. The ends lost 5 bases at V and 5 bases at J; junction bases unmatched: 4. This CDR3 comprises 13 residues. The germline gives CDR1 DFQATT, CDR2 SNEGSKA (reference sequence). As DNA, the CDR3 is TGCAGTGCTGCGGGACAGGGCCACAATGAGCAGTTCTTC. It encodes CSAAGQGHNEQFF.

About this clonotype: No conserved phenylalanine or tryptophan ends this CDR3, so it is likely a read error. The gene calls are TRBV27 and TRBJ2-4; TRBD1 matches 10 bases. The V gene end was trimmed by 3 bases and the J gene end by 6 bases; junction bases not matched to a gene: 8. The CDR3 runs to 16 residues. Germline V CDR1 and CDR2: MNHEY, SMNVEV (reference sequence). CDR3 loop: CASSLLDRGNPNIQYS. The CDR3 DNA reads TGTGCCAGCAGTTTGTTGGACAGGGGGAATCCAAACATTCAGTACTCC.